One and the same sample provided the 5 T cell receptor beta chains below, sequenced in a study of response to subunit inactivated influenza vaccine. TCRdb itself ran the RT-PCR reads through MiXCR, one entry per CDR3 protein. Among around 760,000 distinct CDR3 sequences listed, approximately 15% were seen once. The specimen was PBMCs from blood, collected roughly 2 weeks before vaccination. The source of these receptors is a man over 45 who received an inactivated influenza vaccine.

This clonotype was found a few times. The chain combines TRBV6-2 or TRBV6-3 with TRBJ2-7; D unclear. Germline loops: CDR1 MNHEY, CDR2 SVGEGT. The length of the CDR3 is 15 residues. Trimming took 2 bases from V and 3 from J, leaving 14 bases between them. This CDR3 reads CASSYRFGWDYEQYF. The DNA for the CDR3 is TGTGCCAGCAGTTACAGGTTTGGGTGGGACTACGAGCAGTACTTC.

As regards this clonotype: Being one base from a much bigger clone, this may be a read error. V gene TRBV11-2 combines with J gene TRBJ2-3; D is undetermined. The CDR3 is made up of 14 amino acids. From germline, CDR1 is SGHAT and CDR2 FQNNGV. Written as DNA, the CDR3 is TGTGGCAGCAGCTTAGGGATCTGGACAGATACGCAGTATTTT. This gives the protein CGSSLGIWTDTQYF.

This rearrangement joins TRBV24-1 to TRBJ2-1, with a possible D match to TRBD2 (6 bases). There are 16 residues in the CDR3. Per germline, CDR1 KGHDR and CDR2 SFDVKD. Between the trimmed V and J ends, which lost 2 bases and 0 bases, there was a span of 10 bases. In DNA form, the CDR3 reads TGTGCCACCAGTGATTCCGCGGGAAGCTCCTACAATGAGCAGTTCTTC. Its translation is CATSDSAGSSYNEQFF.

V gene TRBV20-1 combines with J gene TRBJ2-3; 10 bases map to TRBD2. From germline, CDR1 is DFQATT and CDR2 SNEGSKA (reference sequence). V lost 6 bases and J lost 5; bases outside the gene matches: 5. The CDR3 contains 13 residues. The chain's CDR3 is CSAQLAGVDTQYF. Written as DNA, the CDR3 is TGCAGTGCGCAGCTAGCGGGAGTAGATACGCAGTATTTT.

This clonotype was found many times. The V and J genes are TRBV6-2 or TRBV6-3 and TRBJ2-4; D may be TRBD2 (5 bases). V gave up 2 bases and J gave up 7 bases, with 9 bases separating them. The CDR3 contains 13 residues. The germline CDR1 and CDR2 sequences are MNHEY and SVGEGT. CDR3 protein: CASSYREFNIQYF. CDR3 bases: TGTGCCAGCAGTTACAGGGAGTTCAACATTCAGTACTTC.